The clone carrying this T cell receptor (beta chain) has only a few counts. Its antigen is not identified. The sample belongs to a study of beta chain features in type 1 diabetes. On the study more broadly: Patient and healthy donor groups were alike in age, gender and cell yields. The samples had approximately 100,000,000 sorted cells examined in all. General study results and limits: Compared with healthy donors, patients appeared to share more similar naive, central memory and regulatory TCRB repertoires. Patients with Type 1 diabetes showed moderately but significantly shorter TCRB CDR3s in all four CD4+ subsets.

cDNA synthesis used the whole RNA isolate, giving expressed TCRB sequences. Some clones are missing from TCRdb's copy, which holds only in-frame ones; the method was immunoSEQ multiplex PCR. The sample has 900,000 or so clones, about 17% seen once. V lost 0 bases and J lost 4; bases outside the gene matches: 7. There are 18 residues in the CDR3. Germline loops: CDR1 SGHNT, CDR2 YYREEE (reference sequence). The TCR comes from a woman between 18 and 29 years old in good health. The sequenced material came from naive CD4+ T cells from blood. The genes are TRBV5-4 and TRBJ2-1; the match to TRBD2 covers 13 bases. The CDR3 protein is CASSLALQLAGGYNEQFF. The CDR3, as DNA: TGTGCCAGCAGCTTGGCCCTTCAACTAGCGGGAGGGTACAATGAGCAGTTCTTC.